This TCR beta chain was sequenced in a study of T cells in Graves' hyperthyroidism and ophthalmopathy. Study findings and constraints: With a median lead of approximately 6.4 months before onset, the model predicted ophthalmopathy. Most expanded thyroid clonotypes above 0.001 recurred in blood.

Regions amplified from RNA transcripts were the TCR beta CDR3 regions. Initially, a first-round RT-PCR of the TCR CDR3 employed the HTBI primer set. Using its own MiXCR run on the multiplex PCR reads, TCRdb lists one record per CDR3 protein. The sample includes hundreds of thousands of distinct CDR3 sequences, around 19% seen only once; the top ten take approximately 16%. This clonotype has a count of ten or more. Antigen unknown. The V gene's germline CDR1 is SGDLS and CDR2 YYNGEE. The J segment lost 3 bases and the V segment lost 3 bases, leaving 5 bases of the junction unmatched. There are 15 residues in the CDR3.

The rearrangement joins TRBV9 to TRBJ2-2; 7 nucleotides line up with TRBD1. The sample was blood. The receptor was derived from a woman between 50 and 59 years old with Graves' hyperthyroidism that later progressed to Graves' ophthalmopathy. The CDR3 is CASSDRGPHTGELFF. For the CDR3, the DNA is TGTGCCAGCAGCGACAGGGGTCCACACACCGGGGAGCTGTTTTTT.